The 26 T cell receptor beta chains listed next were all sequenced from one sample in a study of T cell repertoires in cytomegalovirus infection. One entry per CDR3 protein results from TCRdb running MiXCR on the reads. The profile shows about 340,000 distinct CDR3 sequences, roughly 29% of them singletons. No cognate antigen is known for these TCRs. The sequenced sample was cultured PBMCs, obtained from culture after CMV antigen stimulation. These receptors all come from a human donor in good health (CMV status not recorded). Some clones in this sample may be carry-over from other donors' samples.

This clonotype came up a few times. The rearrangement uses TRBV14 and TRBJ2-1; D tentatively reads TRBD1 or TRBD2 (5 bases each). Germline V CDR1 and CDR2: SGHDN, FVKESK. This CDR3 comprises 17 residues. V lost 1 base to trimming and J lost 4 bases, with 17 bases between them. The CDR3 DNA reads TGTGCCAGCAGCCAAGGCTTGGGGACGGTGTTTTACAATGAGCAGTTCTTC. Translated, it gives CASSQGLGTVFYNEQFF.

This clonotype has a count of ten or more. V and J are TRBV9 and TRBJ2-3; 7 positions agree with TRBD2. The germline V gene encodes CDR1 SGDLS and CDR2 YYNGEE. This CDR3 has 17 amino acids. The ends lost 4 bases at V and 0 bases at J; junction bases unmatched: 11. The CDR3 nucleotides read TGTGCCAGCAGCTCGGGGGTATGGGGAGGGAGCACAGATACGCAGTATTTT. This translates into CASSSGVWGGSTDTQYF.

The CDR3 loop reads CASSLGSGSYNEQFF. Written as DNA, the CDR3 is TGTGCCAGCTCACTTGGTAGCGGGTCCTACAATGAGCAGTTCTTC. The chain employs TRBV18 and TRBJ2-1; TRBD2 matches at 7 bases. Germline V gene sequence: CDR1 KGHSH, CDR2 LQKENI. This CDR3 has 15 residues. With V trimmed by 4 bases and J by 1 base, 4 bases remained unmatched.

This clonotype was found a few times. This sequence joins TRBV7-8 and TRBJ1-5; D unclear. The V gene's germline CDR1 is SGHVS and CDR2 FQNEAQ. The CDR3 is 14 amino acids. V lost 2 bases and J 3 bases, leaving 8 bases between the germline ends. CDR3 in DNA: TGTGCCAGCAGCTTACTCCAGGTCAATCAGCCCCAGCATTTT. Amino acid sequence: CASSLLQVNQPQHF.

DNA of the CDR3: TGTGCCAGCAGTTACGGAGTGGGGGCTAGAAACACTGAAGCTTTCTTT. Protein product: CASSYGVGARNTEAFF. The chain links TRBV6-5 to TRBJ1-1, with a weak D call TRBD1 (6 bases). The germline gives CDR1 MNHEY, CDR2 SVGAGI. CDR3 length equals 16 residues. Trimming stripped 2 bases from V and 2 bases from J, with 15 bases between.

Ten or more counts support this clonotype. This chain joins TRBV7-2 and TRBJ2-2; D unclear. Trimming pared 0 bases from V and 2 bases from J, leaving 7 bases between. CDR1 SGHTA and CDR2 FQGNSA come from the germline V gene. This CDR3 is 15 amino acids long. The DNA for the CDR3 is TGTGCCAGCAGCTTAGCGCTAAGAAACACCGGGGAGCTGTTTTTT. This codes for CASSLALRNTGELFF.

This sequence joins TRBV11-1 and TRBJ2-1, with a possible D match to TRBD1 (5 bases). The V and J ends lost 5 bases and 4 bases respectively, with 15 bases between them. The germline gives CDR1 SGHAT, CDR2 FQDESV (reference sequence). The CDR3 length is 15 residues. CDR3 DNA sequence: TGTGCCAGCAGCCCCCGACAGAACTTGTACAATGAGCAGTTCTTC. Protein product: CASSPRQNLYNEQFF.

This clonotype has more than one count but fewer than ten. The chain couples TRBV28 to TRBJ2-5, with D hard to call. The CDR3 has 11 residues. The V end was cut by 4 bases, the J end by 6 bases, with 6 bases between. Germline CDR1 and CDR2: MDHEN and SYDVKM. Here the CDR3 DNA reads TGTGCCAGCAGTTCCCCGAAGACCCAGTACTTC. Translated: CASSSPKTQYF.

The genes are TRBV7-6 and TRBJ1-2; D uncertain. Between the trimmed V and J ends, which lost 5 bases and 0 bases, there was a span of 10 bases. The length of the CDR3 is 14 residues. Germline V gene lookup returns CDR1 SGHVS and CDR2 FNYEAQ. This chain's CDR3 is CASSADGANYGYTF. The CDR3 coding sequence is TGTGCCAGCAGCGCGGACGGAGCTAACTATGGCTACACCTTC. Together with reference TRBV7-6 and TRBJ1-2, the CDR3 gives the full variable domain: GAGVSQSPRYKVTKRGQDVALRCDPISGHVSLYWYRQALGQGPEFLTYFNYEAQQDKSGLPNDRFSAERPEGSISTLTIQRTEQRDSAMYRCASSADGANYGYTFGSGTRLTVV.

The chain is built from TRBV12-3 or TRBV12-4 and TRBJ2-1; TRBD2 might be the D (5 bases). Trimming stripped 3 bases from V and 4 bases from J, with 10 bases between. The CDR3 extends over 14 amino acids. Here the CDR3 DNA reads TGTGCCAGCAGTTTGAGGGCCGAGTACAATGAGCAGTTCTTC. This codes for CASSLRAEYNEQFF.

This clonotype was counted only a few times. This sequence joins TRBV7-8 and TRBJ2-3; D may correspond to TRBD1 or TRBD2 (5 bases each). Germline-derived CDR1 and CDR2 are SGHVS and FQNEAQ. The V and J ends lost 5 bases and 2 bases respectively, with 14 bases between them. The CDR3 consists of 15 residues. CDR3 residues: CASSRWDANTDTQYF. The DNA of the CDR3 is TGTGCCAGCAGCCGTTGGGACGCTAACACAGATACGCAGTATTTT.

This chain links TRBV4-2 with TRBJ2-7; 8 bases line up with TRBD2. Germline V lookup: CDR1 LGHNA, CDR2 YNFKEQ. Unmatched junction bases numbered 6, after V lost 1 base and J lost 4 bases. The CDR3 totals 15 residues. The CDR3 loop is CASSQGAGGRYEQYF. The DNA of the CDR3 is TGTGCCAGCAGCCAAGGGGCGGGAGGTCGGTACGAGCAGTACTTC.

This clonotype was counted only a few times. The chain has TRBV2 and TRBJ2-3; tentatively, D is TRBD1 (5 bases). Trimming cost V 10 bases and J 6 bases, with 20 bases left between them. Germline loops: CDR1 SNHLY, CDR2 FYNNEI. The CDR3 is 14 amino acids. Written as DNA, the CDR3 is TGTGCCACCAAAGGGGCGACCCAGGTGGATACGCAGTATTTT. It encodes CATKGATQVDTQYF.

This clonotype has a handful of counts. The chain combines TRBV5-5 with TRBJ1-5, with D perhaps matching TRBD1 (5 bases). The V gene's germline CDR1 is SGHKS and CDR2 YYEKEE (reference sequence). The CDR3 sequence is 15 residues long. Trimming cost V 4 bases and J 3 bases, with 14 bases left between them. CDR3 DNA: TGTGCCAGCAGCCCGCCAGGGACCACCAATCAGCCCCAGCATTTT. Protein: CASSPPGTTNQPQHF.

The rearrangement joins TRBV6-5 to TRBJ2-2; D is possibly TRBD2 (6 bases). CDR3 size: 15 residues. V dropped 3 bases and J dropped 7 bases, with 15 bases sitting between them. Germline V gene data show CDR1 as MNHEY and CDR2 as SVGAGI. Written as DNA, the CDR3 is TGTGCCAGCAGTTATGCCGGGAGTCAGGACGGGGAGCTGTTTTTT. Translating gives CASSYAGSQDGELFF.

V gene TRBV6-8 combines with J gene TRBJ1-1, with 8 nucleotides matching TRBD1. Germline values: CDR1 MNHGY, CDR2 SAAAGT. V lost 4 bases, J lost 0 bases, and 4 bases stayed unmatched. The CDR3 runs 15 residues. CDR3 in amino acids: CASSSGGRMNTEAFF. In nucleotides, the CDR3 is TGTGCCAGCAGTTCAGGGGGCAGAATGAACACTGAAGCTTTCTTT.

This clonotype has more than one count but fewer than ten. As DNA, the CDR3 is TGTGCCAGTAGTTCACAGGGGTTTAACTATGGCTACACCTTC. Translation: CASSSQGFNYGYTF. The V call is TRBV19, the J call TRBJ1-2; TRBD1 matches at 7 bases. Germline loops: CDR1 LNHDA, CDR2 SQIVND (reference sequence). V lost 5 bases, J lost 1 base, and 4 bases stayed unmatched. There are 14 residues in the CDR3.

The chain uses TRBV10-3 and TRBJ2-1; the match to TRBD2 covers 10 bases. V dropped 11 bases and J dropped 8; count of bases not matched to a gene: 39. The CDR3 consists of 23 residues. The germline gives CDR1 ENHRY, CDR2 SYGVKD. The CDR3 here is CAPYRRGGLAPRFRTSPQDEQFF. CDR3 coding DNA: TGTGCCCCCTATCGTCGCGGGGGACTAGCGCCCCGCTTTCGTACATCCCCACAAGATGAGCAGTTCTTC.

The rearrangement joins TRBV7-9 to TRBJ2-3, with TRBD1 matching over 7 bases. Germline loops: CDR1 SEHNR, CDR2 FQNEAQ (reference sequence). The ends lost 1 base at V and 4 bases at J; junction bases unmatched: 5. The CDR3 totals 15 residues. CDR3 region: CASSLGDRDADTQYF. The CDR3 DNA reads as TGTGCCAGCAGCTTAGGAGACAGGGACGCAGATACGCAGTATTTT.

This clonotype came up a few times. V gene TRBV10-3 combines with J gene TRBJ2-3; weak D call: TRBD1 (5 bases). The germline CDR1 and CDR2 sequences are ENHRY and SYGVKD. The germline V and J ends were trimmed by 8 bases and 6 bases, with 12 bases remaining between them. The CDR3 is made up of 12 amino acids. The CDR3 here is CAIGGATDTQYF. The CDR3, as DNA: TGTGCCATCGGTGGGGCCACGGATACGCAGTATTTT.

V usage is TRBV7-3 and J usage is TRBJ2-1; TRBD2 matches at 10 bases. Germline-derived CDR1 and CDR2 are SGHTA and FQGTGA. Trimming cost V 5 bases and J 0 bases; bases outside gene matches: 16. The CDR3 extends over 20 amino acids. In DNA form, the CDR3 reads TGTGCCAGCAGCCCACACCCGGGACTAGCGTCGGGGGGCTCCTACAATGAGCAGTTCTTC. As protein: CASSPHPGLASGGSYNEQFF.

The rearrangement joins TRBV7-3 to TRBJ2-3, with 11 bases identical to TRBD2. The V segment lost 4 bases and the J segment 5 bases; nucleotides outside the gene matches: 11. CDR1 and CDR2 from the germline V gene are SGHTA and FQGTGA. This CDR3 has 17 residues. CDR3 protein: CASSSSGTSGPEDTQYF. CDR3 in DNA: TGTGCCAGCAGCTCTTCCGGGACTAGCGGTCCTGAAGATACGCAGTATTTT. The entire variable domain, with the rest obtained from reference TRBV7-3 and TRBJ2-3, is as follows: GAGVSQTPSNKVTEKGKYVELRCDPISGHTALYWYRQSLGQGPEFLIYFQGTGAADDSGLPNDRFFAVRPEGSVSTLKIQRTERGDSAVYLCASSSSGTSGPEDTQYFGPGTRLTVL.

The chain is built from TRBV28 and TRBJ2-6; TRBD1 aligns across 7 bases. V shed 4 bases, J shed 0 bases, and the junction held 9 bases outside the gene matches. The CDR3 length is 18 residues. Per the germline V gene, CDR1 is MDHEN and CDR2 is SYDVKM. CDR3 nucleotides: TGTGCCAGCAGTTCGTCGACAGGGAAGGGCTCTGGGGCCAACGTCCTGACTTTC. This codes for CASSSSTGKGSGANVLTF.

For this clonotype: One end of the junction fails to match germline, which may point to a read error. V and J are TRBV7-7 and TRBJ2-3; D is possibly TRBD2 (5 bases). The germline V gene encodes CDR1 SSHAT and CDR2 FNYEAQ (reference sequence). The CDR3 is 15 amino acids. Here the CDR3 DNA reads TGTGCTAGCAGCTTAAAAGCGGATTTCACAGATACGCAGTATTTT. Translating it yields CASSLKADFTDTQYF.

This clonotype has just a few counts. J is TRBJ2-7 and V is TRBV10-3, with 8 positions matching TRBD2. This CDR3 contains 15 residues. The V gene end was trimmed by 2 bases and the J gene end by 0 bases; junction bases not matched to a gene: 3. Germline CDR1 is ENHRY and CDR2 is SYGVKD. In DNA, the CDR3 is TGTGCCATCAGTGAGAAAAGCGGGAGCTCCTACGAGCAGTACTTC. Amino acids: CAISEKSGSSYEQYF.

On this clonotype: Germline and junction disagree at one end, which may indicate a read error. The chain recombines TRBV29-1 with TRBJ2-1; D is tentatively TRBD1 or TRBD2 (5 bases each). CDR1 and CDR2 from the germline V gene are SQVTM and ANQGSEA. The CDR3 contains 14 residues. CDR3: CSVEGTNSYNEQFF. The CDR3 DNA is TGCAGCGTGGAAGGGACGAACTCCTACAATGAGCAGTTCTTC.